The rows below give T cell receptor beta chains drawn from one sample of a study of CXCR3-negative and CXCR3-positive naive CD8 T cells. TCRdb reanalyzed the 5' RACE reads, giving one entry per CDR3 protein sequence and no DNA. Its clone listing holds 80,000 to 95,000 distinct CDR3 sequences. Sequenced sample: naive CXCR3- CD8+ T cells from blood. These receptors came from a human donor in good health. Some clones in this sample may be carry-over from other donors' samples. Both conserved end residues are part of each CDR3. Each record gives: V gene, J gene, CDR3 protein.

v_call: TRBV9; j_call: TRBJ2-2; cdr3_aa: CASSKGGSNTGELFF
v_call: TRBV29-1; j_call: TRBJ2-5; cdr3_aa: CSAAPGAGETQYF
v_call: TRBV29-1; j_call: TRBJ2-1; cdr3_aa: CSVVGPPLHNEQFF
v_call: TRBV7-9; j_call: TRBJ2-7; cdr3_aa: CASSPRLNSYEQYF
v_call: TRBV7-9; j_call: TRBJ2-7; cdr3_aa: CASSSPVKGPNSYEQYF
v_call: TRBV2; j_call: TRBJ1-2; cdr3_aa: CAGQMKTGNYGYTF
v_call: TRBV4-3; j_call: TRBJ2-5; cdr3_aa: CASSQDRISLLGQETQYF
v_call: TRBV12-3/TRBV12-4; j_call: TRBJ2-7; cdr3_aa: CASSWSGYEQYF
v_call: TRBV5-4; j_call: TRBJ2-3; cdr3_aa: CASSFRSTDTQYF
v_call: TRBV7-2; j_call: TRBJ1-1; cdr3_aa: CASRYPLGGGTEAFF
v_call: TRBV29-1; j_call: TRBJ2-5; cdr3_aa: CSVLQGAEETQYF
v_call: TRBV5-8; j_call: TRBJ2-5; cdr3_aa: CASSFASGSRETQYF
v_call: TRBV12-3/TRBV12-4; j_call: TRBJ2-7; cdr3_aa: CASRPGTGGLEQYF
v_call: TRBV27; j_call: TRBJ2-7; cdr3_aa: CASSSNSYEQYF
v_call: TRBV29-1; j_call: TRBJ1-1; cdr3_aa: CSVEGGTAYTEAFF
v_call: TRBV4-1; j_call: TRBJ2-7; cdr3_aa: CASSQELPRGLATYEQYF
v_call: TRBV7-6; j_call: TRBJ1-1; cdr3_aa: CASSLAIYRGDYTEAFF
v_call: TRBV7-9; j_call: TRBJ2-6; cdr3_aa: CASSFTLGANVLTF
v_call: TRBV20-1; j_call: TRBJ2-3; cdr3_aa: CSARWLAEEPFTDTQYF
v_call: TRBV14; j_call: TRBJ2-5; cdr3_aa: CASSPSQRGTQYF
v_call: TRBV4-1; j_call: TRBJ1-5; cdr3_aa: CASSLGTGGSNQPQHF
v_call: TRBV18; j_call: TRBJ2-1; cdr3_aa: CASLGVDEQFF
v_call: TRBV25-1; j_call: TRBJ2-7; cdr3_aa: CASSEPAAEGVFYEQYF
v_call: TRBV9; j_call: TRBJ1-2; cdr3_aa: CASSVEGTGGLNGYTF